This entry features one TCR beta chain sequence. Its target is unknown. This entry belongs to a study of T cell repertoires in cytomegalovirus infection. Whole-study context: Public TCR beta signatures provided an indication of both CMV infection and a matching HLA type. General study results and limits: Frequencies of public TCR beta families were cumulated, and this identified carriers of CMV plus the relevant HLA.

Germline V CDR1 and CDR2: SGHTA, FQGNSA. This CDR3 contains 15 residues. Trimming stripped 4 bases from V and 2 bases from J, with 15 bases between. TCRdb passed the reads through MiXCR, listing each CDR3 protein once. The table shows approximately 320,000 distinct CDR3 sequences, with 9.5% occurring only once. This clonotype originated in a human donor in good health (CMV status not recorded). Some clones in this sample may be carry-over from other donors' samples. This chain connects TRBV7-2 to TRBJ2-7; no clear D. The sequenced sample was PBMCs. The CDR3, as DNA: TGTGCCAGCAGCTCCCGGGCCTCCCTTCCCTACGAGCAGTACTTC. Amino acid sequence: CASSSRASLPYEQYF. The full variable domain, its missing parts supplied by reference TRBV7-2 and TRBJ2-7, is GAGVSQSPSNKVTEKGKDVELRCDPISGHTALYWYRQSLGQGLEFLIYFQGNSAPDKSGLPSDRFSAERTGGSVSTLTIQRTQQEDSAVYLCASSSRASLPYEQYFGPGTRLTVT.